This entry features one T cell receptor beta chain sequence. While infection was still active, Seattle patients were enrolled and then followed longitudinally. The authors' processing: Amplifying reference gene primers gave estimates of nucleated cell counts. The protocol was immunoSEQ multiplex PCR, while the TCRdb copy is restricted to in-frame clones and leaves out a portion. V, J and clone size are those of that table, while D and trimming were read from the DNA. The sample lists around 260,000 clones; 80% to 95% were seen once. Germline CDR1 reads SNHLY; CDR2 reads FYNNEI. The CDR3 has 14 amino acids. V was clipped by 3 bases and J by 2 bases, with 10 bases between them. The data originate from a study of blood T cell repertoires in COVID-19. For the study at large: Nucleic acid was either cDNA or gDNA, and it came from T cells, B-cell-depleted T cells, or PBMCs.

Sequencing was carried out using peripheral blood. This TCR was sampled from a woman aged 25 to 39 with COVID-19, enrolled during active disease. The chain employs TRBV2 and TRBJ1-2, with D possibly matching TRBD1 (6 bases). The CDR3 DNA follows: TGTGCCAGCAGTGAGCGGGGGGCGAACTATGGCTACACCTTC. This encodes CASSERGANYGYTF. Supplemented by reference TRBV2 and TRBJ1-2, the full variable domain reads EPEVTQTPSHQVTQMGQEVILRCVPISNHLYFYWYRQILGQKVEFLVSFYNNEISEKSEIFDDQFSVERPDGSNFTLKIRSTKLEDSAMYFCASSERGANYGYTFGSGTRLTVV.